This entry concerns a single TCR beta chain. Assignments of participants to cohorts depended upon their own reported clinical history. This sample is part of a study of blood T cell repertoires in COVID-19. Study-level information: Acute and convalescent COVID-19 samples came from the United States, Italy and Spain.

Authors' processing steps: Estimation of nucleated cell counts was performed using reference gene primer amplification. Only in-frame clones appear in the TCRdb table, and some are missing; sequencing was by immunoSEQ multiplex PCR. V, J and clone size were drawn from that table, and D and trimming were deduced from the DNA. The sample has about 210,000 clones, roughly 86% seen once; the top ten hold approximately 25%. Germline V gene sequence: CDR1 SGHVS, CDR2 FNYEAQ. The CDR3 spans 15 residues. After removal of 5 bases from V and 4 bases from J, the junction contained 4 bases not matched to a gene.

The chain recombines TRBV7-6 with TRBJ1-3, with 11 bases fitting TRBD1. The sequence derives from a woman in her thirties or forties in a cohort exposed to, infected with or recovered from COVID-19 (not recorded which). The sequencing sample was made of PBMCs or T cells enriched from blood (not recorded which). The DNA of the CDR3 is TGTGCCAGCAGCCGAGGACAGGGGGCAGGAAACACCATATATTTT. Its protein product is CASSRGQGAGNTIYF. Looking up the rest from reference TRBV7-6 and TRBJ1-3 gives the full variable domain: GAGVSQSPRYKVTKRGQDVALRCDPISGHVSLYWYRQALGQGPEFLTYFNYEAQQDKSGLPNDRFSAERPEGSISTLTIQRTEQRDSAMYRCASSRGQGAGNTIYFGEGSWLTVV.